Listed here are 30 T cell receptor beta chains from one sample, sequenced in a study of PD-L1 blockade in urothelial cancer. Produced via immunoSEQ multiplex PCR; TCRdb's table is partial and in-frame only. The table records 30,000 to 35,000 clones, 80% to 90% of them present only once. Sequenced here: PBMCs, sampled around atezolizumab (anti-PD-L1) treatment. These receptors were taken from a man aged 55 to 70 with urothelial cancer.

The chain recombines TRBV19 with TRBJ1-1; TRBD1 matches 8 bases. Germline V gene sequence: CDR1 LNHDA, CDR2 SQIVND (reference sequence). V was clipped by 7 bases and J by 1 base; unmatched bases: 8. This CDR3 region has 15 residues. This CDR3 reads CASTLLGTGNTEAFF. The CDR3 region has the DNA TGTGCCAGTACCCTCCTGGGGACAGGGAACACTGAAGCTTTCTTT.

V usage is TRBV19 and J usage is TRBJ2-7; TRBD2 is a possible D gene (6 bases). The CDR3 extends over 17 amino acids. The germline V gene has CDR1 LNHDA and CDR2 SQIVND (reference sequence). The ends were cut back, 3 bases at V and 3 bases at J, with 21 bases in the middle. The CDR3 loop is CASSIDGISSVGYEQYF. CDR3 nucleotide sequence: TGTGCCAGTAGTATCGATGGAATATCTAGCGTGGGCTACGAGCAGTACTTC.

The CDR3 bases are TGTGCCAGCAGCTTACGGGGGGCAATGGATGAGCAGTTCTTC. Translating gives CASSLRGAMDEQFF. V and J are TRBV11-3 and TRBJ2-1; the D gene is possibly TRBD2 (7 bases). Per germline, CDR1 SGHNT and CDR2 YENEEA. There are 14 residues in the CDR3. V shed 2 bases and J shed 8 bases, with 13 bases lying between them. Full variable domain (rest looked up from reference TRBV11-3 and TRBJ2-1): EAGVVQSPRYKIIEKKQPVAFWCNPISGHNTLYWYLQNLGQGPELLIRYENEEAVDDSQLPKDRFSAERLKGVDSTLKIQPAELGDSAVYLCASSLRGAMDEQFFGPGTRLTVL.

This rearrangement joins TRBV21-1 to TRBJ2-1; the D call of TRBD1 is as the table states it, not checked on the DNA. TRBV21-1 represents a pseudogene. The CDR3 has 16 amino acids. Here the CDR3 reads CASSHWTGSGPDEQFF. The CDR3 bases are TGTGCCAGCAGCCACTGGACAGGGTCGGGGCCCGATGAGCAGTTCTTC.

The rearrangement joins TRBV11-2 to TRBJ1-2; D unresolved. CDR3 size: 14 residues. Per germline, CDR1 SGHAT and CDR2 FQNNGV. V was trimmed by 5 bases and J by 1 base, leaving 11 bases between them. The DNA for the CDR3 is TGTGCCAGCAGCCGTGGGCGGGATAACTATGGCTACACCTTC. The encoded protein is CASSRGRDNYGYTF.

This CDR3 is CASSLRVQETQYF. The CDR3 DNA reads as TGTGCCAGCAGCTTGAGAGTGCAAGAGACCCAGTACTTC. The chain uses TRBV5-4 and TRBJ2-5; D remains unclear. CDR1 and CDR2 (germline): SGHNT, YYREEE (reference sequence). The CDR3 has 13 residues. V dropped 1 base and J dropped 2 bases, with 6 bases sitting between them.

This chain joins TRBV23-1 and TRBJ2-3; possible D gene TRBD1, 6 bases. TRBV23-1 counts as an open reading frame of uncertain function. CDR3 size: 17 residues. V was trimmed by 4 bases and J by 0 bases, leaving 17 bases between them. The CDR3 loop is CASSPNRRDMSTDTQYF. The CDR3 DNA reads TGCGCCAGCAGTCCCAACCGCCGGGACATGAGCACAGATACGCAGTATTTT.

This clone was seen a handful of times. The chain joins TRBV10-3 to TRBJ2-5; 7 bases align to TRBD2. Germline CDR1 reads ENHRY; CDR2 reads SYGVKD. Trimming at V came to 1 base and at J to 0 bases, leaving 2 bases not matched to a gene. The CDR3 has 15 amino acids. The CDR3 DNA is TGTGCCATCAGTGAGTACGGGGGGAACCAAGAGACCCAGTACTTC. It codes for CAISEYGGNQETQYF.

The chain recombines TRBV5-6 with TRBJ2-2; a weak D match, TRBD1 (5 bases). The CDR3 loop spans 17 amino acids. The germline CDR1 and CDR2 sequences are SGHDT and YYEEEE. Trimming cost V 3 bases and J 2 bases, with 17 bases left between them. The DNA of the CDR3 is TGTGCCAGCAGCTCTATCAGGGCCAGAGTTAACACCGGGGAGCTGTTTTTT. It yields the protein CASSSIRARVNTGELFF.

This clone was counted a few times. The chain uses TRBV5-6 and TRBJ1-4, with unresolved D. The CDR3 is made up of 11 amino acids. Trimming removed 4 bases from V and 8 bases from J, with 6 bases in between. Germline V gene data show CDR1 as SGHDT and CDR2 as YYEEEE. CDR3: CASSRGEKLFF. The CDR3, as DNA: TGTGCCAGCAGCCGCGGAGAAAAACTGTTTTTT.

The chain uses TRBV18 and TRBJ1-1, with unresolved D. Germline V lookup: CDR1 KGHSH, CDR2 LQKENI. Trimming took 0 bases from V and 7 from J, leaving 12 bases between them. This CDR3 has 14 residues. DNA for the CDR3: TGTGCCAGCTCACCACCGACGGGGAGGTATGAAGCTTTCTTT. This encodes CASSPPTGRYEAFF. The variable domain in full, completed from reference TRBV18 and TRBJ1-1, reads NAGVMQNPRHLVRRRGQEARLRCSPMKGHSHVYWYRQLPEEGLKFMVYLQKENIIDESGMPKERFSAEFPKEGPSILRIQQVVRGDSAAYFCASSPPTGRYEAFFGQGTRLTVV.

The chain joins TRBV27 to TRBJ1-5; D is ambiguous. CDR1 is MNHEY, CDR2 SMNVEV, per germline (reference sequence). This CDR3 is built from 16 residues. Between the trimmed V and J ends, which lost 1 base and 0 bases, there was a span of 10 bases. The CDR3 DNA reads TGTGCCAGCAGTTTATATAGAGGATATAGCAATCAGCCCCAGCATTTT. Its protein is CASSLYRGYSNQPQHF.

DNA of the CDR3: TGTGCCAGTAGTACGTTCGGGCAGGGTAACACCGGGGAGCTGTTTTTT. The encoded protein is CASSTFGQGNTGELFF. The J gene is TRBJ2-2, the V gene TRBV19, with TRBD1 as a possible D gene (5 bases). The CDR3 sequence is 16 residues long. V gave up 4 bases and J gave up 2 bases, with 14 bases separating them. Germline CDR1 reads LNHDA; CDR2 reads SQIVND (reference sequence).

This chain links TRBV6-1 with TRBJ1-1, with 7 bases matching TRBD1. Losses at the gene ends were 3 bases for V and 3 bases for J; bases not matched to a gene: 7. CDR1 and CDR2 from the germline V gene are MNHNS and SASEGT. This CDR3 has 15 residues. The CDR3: CASSEAGGLYTEAFF. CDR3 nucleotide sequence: TGTGCCAGCAGTGAGGCAGGGGGGCTTTACACTGAAGCTTTCTTT.

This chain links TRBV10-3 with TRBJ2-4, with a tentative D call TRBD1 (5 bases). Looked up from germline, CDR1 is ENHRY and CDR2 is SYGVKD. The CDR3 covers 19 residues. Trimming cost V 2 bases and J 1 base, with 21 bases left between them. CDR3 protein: CAISETAGKVDLAKNIQYF. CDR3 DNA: TGTGCCATCAGTGAGACGGCAGGGAAGGTTGATCTGGCCAAAAACATTCAGTACTTC.

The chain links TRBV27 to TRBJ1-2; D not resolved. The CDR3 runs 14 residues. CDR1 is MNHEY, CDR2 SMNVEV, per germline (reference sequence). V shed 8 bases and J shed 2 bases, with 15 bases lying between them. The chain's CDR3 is CASSVAGSNYGYTF. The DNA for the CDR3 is TGTGCCAGCTCGGTCGCCGGGTCGAACTATGGCTACACCTTC.

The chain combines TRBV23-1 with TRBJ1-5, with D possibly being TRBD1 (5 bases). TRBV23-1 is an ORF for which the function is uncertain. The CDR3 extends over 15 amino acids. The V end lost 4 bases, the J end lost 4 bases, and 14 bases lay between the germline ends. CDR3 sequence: CASSLNRGGNQPQHF. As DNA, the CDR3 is TGCGCCAGCAGTCTCAATCGGGGGGGAAATCAGCCCCAGCATTTT.

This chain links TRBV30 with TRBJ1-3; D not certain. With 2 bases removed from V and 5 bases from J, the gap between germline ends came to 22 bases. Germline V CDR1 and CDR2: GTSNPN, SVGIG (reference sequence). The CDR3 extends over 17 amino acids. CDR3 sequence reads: CAWSSSAGLGGRNTIYF. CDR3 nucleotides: TGTGCCTGGAGTAGCAGCGCGGGCCTAGGCGGGAGAAACACCATATATTTT. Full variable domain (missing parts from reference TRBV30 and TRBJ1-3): SQTIHQWPATLVQPVGSPLSLECTVEGTSNPNLYWYRQAAGRGLQLLFYSVGIGQISSEVPQNLSASRPQDRQFILSSKKLLLSDSGFYLCAWSSSAGLGGRNTIYFGEGSWLTVV.

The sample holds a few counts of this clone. The CDR3 DNA follows: TGTGCCAGCAGTTACTCGAGCTCCTACGAGCAGTACTTC. This gives the protein CASSYSSSYEQYF. The chain uses TRBV6-5 and TRBJ2-7; D is uncertain. The CDR3 consists of 13 residues. CDR1 is MNHEY and CDR2 is SVGAGI in the germline V gene. V was cut by 0 bases and J by 0 bases, with 3 bases left in between.

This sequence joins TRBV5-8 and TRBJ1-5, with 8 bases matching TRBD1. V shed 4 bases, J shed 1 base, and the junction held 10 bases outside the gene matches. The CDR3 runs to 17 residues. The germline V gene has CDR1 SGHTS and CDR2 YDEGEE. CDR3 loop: CASSLDRAFRSNQPQHF. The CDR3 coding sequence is TGTGCCAGCAGCCTGGACAGGGCGTTTCGGAGCAATCAGCCCCAGCATTTT.

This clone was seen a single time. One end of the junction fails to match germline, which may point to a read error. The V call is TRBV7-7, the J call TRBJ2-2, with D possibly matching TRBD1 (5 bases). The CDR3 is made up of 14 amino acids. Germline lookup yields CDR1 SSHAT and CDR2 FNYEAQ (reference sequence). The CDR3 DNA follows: TGTGCTAGCAGCCGACAGCTCTTCACCGGGGAGCTGTTTTTT. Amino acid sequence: CASSRQLFTGELFF.

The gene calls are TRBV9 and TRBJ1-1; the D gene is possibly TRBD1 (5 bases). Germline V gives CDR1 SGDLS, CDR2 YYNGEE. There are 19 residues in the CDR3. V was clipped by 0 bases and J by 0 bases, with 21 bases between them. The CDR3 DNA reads TGTGCCAGCAGCGTAGCTGGGGCGGGGGGAGGGATATTGAACACTGAAGCTTTCTTT. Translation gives CASSVAGAGGGILNTEAFF.

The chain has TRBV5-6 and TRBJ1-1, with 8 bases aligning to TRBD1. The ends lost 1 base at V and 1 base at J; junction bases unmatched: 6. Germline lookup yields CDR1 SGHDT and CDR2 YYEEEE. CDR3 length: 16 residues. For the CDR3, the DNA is TGTGCCAGCAGCTTGTGGGGGCAGGGGGCGAACACTGAAGCTTTCTTT. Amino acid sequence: CASSLWGQGANTEAFF.

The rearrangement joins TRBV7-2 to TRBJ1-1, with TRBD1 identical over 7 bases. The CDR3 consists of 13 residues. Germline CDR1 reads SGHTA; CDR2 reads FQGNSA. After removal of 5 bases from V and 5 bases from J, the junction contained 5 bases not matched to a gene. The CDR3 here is CASSPTGATEAFF. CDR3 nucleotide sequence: TGTGCCAGCAGCCCCACAGGGGCTACTGAAGCTTTCTTT.

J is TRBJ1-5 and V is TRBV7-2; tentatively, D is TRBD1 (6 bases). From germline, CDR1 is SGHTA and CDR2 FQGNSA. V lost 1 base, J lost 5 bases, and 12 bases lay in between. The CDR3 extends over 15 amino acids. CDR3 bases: TGTGCCAGCAGCTTAGATAGGGGGTCTGATCAGCCCCAGCATTTT. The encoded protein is CASSLDRGSDQPQHF.

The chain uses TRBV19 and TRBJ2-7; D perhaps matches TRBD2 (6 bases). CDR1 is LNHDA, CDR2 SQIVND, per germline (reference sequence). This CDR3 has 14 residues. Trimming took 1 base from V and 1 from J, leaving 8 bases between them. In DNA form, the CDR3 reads TGTGCCAGTAGTATAGGGGGAGGATCCTACGAGCAGTACTTC. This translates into CASSIGGGSYEQYF.

CDR3 region: CASSILLGRVEMQYF. The CDR3 bases are TGTGCCAGTAGTATACTTTTGGGCAGGGTAGAGATGCAGTATTTT. The chain recombines TRBV19 with TRBJ2-3; D is perhaps TRBD1 (5 bases). The CDR3 sequence is 15 residues long. Trimming shortened V by 2 bases and J by 11 bases, and 20 bases separated the two germline ends. Germline lookup yields CDR1 LNHDA and CDR2 SQIVND (reference sequence).

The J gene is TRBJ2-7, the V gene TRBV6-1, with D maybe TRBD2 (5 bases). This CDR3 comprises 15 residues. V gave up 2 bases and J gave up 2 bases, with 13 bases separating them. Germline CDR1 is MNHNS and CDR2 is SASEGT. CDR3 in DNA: TGTGCCAGCAGTGAAAAGGTGGGAGCGACCTACGAGCAGTACTTC. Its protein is CASSEKVGATYEQYF.

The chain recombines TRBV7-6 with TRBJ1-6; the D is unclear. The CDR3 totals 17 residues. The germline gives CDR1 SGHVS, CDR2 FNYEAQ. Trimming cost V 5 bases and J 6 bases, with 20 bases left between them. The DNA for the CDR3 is TGTGCCAGCAGCGAAGAGGTGGTCCGCAGCGGTAATTCACCCCTCCACTTT. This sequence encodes CASSEEVVRSGNSPLHF.

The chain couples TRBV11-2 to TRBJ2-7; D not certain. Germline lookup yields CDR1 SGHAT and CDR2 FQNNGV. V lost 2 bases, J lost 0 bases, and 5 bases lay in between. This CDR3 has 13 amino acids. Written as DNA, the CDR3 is TGTGCCAGCAGCTTATACAGCTCCTACGAGCAGTACTTC. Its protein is CASSLYSSYEQYF.